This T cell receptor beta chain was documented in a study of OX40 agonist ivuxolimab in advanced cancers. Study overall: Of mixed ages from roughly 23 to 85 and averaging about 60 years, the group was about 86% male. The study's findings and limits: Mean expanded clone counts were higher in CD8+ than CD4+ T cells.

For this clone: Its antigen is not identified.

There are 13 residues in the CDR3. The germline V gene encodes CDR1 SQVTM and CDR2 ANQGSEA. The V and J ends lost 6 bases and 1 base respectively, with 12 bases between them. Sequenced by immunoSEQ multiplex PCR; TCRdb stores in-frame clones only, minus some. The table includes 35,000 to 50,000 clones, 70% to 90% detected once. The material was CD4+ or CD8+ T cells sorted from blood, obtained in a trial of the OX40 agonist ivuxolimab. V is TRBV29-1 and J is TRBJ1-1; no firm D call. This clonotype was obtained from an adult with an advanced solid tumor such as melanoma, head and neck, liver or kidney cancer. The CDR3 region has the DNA TGCAGCGTGGGCCTCAGGCAGAACACTGAAGCTTTCTTT. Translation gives CSVGLRQNTEAFF.